This TCR beta chain stems from a study of post-analysis software for immune sequencing data. For this clonotype: A much larger clone differs from this one at a single base, so this may be a read error.

Included in the TCR beta cDNA libraries were unique molecular identifiers. TCRdb analysed the PCR reads with MiXCR anew, one entry per CDR3 protein. The table lists over 150,000 distinct CDR3 sequences, approximately 31% of them singletons. The specimen was blood. The origin of this receptor is a girl under 18 with multiple sclerosis.

The CDR3 protein is CASSLRTSRSEQYF. The CDR3 DNA reads as TGCGCCAGCAGCTTGAGGACTAGCAGGAGCGAGCAGTACTTC. V and J are TRBV5-1 and TRBJ2-7, with TRBD2 identical over 8 bases. Germline CDR1 reads SGHRS; CDR2 reads YFSETQ. The CDR3 covers 14 residues. Losses at the gene ends were 1 base for V and 6 bases for J; bases not matched to a gene: 6.